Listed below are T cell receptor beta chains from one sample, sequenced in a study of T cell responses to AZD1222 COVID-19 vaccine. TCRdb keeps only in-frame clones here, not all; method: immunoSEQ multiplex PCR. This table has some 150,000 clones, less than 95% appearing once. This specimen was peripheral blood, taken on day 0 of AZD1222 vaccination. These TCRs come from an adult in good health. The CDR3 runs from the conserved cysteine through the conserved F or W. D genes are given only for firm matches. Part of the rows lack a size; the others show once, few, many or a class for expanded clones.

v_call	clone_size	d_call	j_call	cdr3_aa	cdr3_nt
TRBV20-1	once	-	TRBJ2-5	CSARQTGTQYF	TGCAGTGCCCGCCAGACGGGGACCCAGTACTTC
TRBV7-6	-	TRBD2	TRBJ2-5	CASSSGLGGQETQYF	TGTGCCAGCAGCTCGGGACTAGGGGGGCAAGAGACCCAGTACTTC
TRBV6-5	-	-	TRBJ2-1	CASSYGLAGYNEQFF	TGTGCCAGCAGTTATGGCCTAGCCGGATACAATGAGCAGTTCTTC
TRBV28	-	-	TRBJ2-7	CASTPLGSSYEQYF	TGTGCCAGCACCCCCCTAGGGAGTAGCTACGAGCAGTACTTC
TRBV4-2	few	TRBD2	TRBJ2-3	CASSQEIAGGGDTQYF	TGTGCCAGCAGCCAAGAAATAGCGGGAGGGGGAGATACGCAGTATTTT
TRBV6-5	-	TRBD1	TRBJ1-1	CASRDRVKTEAFF	TGTGCCAGCAGGGACAGGGTGAAGACTGAAGCTTTCTTT
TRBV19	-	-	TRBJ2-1	CASSITLGNEQFF	TGTGCCAGTAGTATTACCCTTGGCAATGAGCAGTTCTTC
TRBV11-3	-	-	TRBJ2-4	CASSLEGRLAKNIQYF	TGTGCCAGCAGCTTAGAAGGCCGGCTAGCCAAAAACATTCAGTACTTC
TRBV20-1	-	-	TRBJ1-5	CSASEYSNQPQHF	TGCAGTGCTAGTGAATATAGCAATCAGCCCCAGCATTTT
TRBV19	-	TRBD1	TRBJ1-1	CASSGTVYTEAFF	TGTGCCAGTAGTGGGACAGTCTACACTGAAGCTTTCTTT
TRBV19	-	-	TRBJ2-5	CASSMTTQETQYF	TGTGCCAGTAGTATGACAACACAAGAGACCCAGTACTTC
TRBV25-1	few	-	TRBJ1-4	CASSAQGTTNEKLFF	TGTGCCAGCAGTGCCCAGGGCACAACTAATGAAAAACTGTTTTTT
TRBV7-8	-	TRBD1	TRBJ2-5	CASSLISGTEGETQYF	TGTGCCAGCAGCTTAATTTCCGGGACAGAAGGCGAGACCCAGTACTTC
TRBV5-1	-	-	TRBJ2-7	CASSLVQTTDSHEQYF	TGCGCCAGCAGCTTGGTGCAGACTACCGATTCTCACGAGCAGTACTTC
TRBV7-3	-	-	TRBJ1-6	CASSLHPGDSPLHF	TGTGCCAGCAGCTTACACCCAGGGGATTCACCCCTCCACTTT
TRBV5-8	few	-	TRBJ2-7	CASSLERASNEQYF	TGTGCCAGCAGCTTGGAGCGGGCGAGTAACGAGCAGTACTTC
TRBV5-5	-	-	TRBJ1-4	CASSLGGATNEKLFF	TGTGCCAGCAGCTTGGGCGGTGCAACTAATGAAAAACTGTTTTTT
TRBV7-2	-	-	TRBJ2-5	CASSLGSVETQYF	TGTGCCAGCAGCTTAGGGTCTGTAGAGACCCAGTACTTC
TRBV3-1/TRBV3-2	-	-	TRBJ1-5	CASSHGGDQPQHF	TGTGCCAGCAGCCACGGAGGGGATCAGCCCCAGCATTTT
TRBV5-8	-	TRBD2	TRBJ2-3	CASSSSGRAATDTQYF	TGTGCCAGCAGCTCCAGCGGGAGGGCCGCCACAGATACGCAGTATTTT
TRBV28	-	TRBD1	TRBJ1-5	CASSKQGAIQPQHF	TGTGCCAGCAGCAAACAGGGGGCAATACAGCCCCAGCATTTT
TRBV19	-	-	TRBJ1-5	CASSTEKRGNQPQHF	TGTGCCAGTAGTACGGAGAAACGAGGCAATCAGCCCCAGCATTTT
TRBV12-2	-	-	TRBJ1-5	CASRSRDRWLAQHF	TGTGCAAGTCGCTCCCGGGACAGATGGCTCGCCCAGCATTTT
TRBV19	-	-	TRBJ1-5	CASNGRDSNQPQHF	TGTGCCAGTAATGGCAGGGATAGCAATCAGCCCCAGCATTTT
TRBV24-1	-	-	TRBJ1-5	CAKVPGHLGNQPQHF	TGTGCCAAGGTGCCGGGACACTTGGGGAATCAGCCCCAGCATTTT
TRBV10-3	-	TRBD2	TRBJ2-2	CATYRTSGSNTGELFF	TGTGCCACTTACCGGACTAGCGGGTCGAACACCGGGGAGCTGTTTTTT
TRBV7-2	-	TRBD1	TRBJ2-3	CASSLEGQRTDTQYF	TGTGCCAGCAGCTTAGAGGGACAGCGCACAGATACGCAGTATTTT
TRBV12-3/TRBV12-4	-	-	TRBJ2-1	CASKYLGDYEQFF	TGTGCCAGCAAGTACTTGGGGGATTATGAGCAGTTCTTC
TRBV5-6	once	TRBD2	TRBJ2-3	CASSLRLAEKTQYF	TGTGCCAGCAGCTTGAGACTAGCGGAAAAGACGCAGTATTTT